The rows below give T cell receptor beta chains drawn from one sample of a study of OX40 agonist ivuxolimab in advanced cancers. Sequencing used immunoSEQ multiplex PCR; TCRdb keeps in-frame clones, though not all of them. The repertoire includes 100,000 to 150,000 clones, around 93% of them detected once, and under 0.85% sits in the top ten. Source: CD4+ or CD8+ T cells sorted from blood, taken in a trial of the OX40 agonist ivuxolimab. Receptor source: an adult with an advanced solid tumor such as melanoma, head and neck, liver or kidney cancer. CDR3s include the opening cysteine and the closing phenylalanine or tryptophan. Fields, in order: D gene, CDR3 length, J gene, V gene, clone size, CDR3 protein, CDR3 DNA. D genes are given only for firm matches. Some rows mark clone size as missing; the rest say once, few, many or name a class of expanded clone.

D gene: .
CDR3 length: 14
J gene: TRBJ1-2
V gene: TRBV19
clone size: .
CDR3 protein: CASSIDRTAGGYTF
CDR3 DNA: TGTGCCAGTAGTATAGACAGGACCGCTGGTGGCTACACCTTC

D gene: TRBD2
CDR3 length: 16
J gene: TRBJ2-2
V gene: TRBV7-8
clone size: .
CDR3 protein: CASSPRTSGNTGELFF
CDR3 DNA: TGTGCCAGCAGCCCCCGGACTAGCGGGAACACCGGGGAGCTGTTTTTT

D gene: .
CDR3 length: 17
J gene: TRBJ2-7
V gene: TRBV28
clone size: .
CDR3 protein: CASTLGHPYQTDYEQYF
CDR3 DNA: TGTGCCAGCACCCTCGGGCACCCTTACCAAACCGACTACGAGCAGTACTTC

D gene: .
CDR3 length: 13
J gene: TRBJ2-6
V gene: TRBV6-5
clone size: once
CDR3 protein: CASLSSGANVLTF
CDR3 DNA: TGTGCCAGCCTGAGCTCTGGGGCCAACGTCCTGACTTTC

D gene: TRBD1
CDR3 length: 16
J gene: TRBJ1-1
V gene: TRBV2
clone size: once
CDR3 protein: CASSIPTGSDSTEAFF
CDR3 DNA: TGTGCCAGCAGTATCCCGACAGGGAGCGATAGCACTGAAGCTTTCTTT

D gene: .
CDR3 length: 13
J gene: TRBJ1-2
V gene: TRBV2
clone size: .
CDR3 protein: CASSVGQLGGYTF
CDR3 DNA: TGTGCCAGCAGCGTCGGACAGCTGGGAGGCTACACCTTC

D gene: .
CDR3 length: 15
J gene: TRBJ2-1
V gene: TRBV19
clone size: .
CDR3 protein: CASSATRRDYNEQFF
CDR3 DNA: TGTGCCAGTAGCGCAACCCGGCGGGACTACAATGAGCAGTTCTTC

D gene: TRBD2
CDR3 length: 16
J gene: TRBJ2-4
V gene: TRBV6-5
clone size: .
CDR3 protein: CASSYSSGRGKNIQYF
CDR3 DNA: TGTGCCAGCAGTTACTCTAGCGGGAGAGGCAAAAACATTCAGTACTTC

D gene: TRBD1
CDR3 length: 16
J gene: TRBJ2-1
V gene: TRBV5-6
clone size: .
CDR3 protein: CASGLRPRQGVDEQFF
CDR3 DNA: TGTGCCAGCGGGCTCCGGCCCCGACAGGGTGTGGATGAGCAGTTCTTC

D gene: .
CDR3 length: 15
J gene: TRBJ1-5
V gene: TRBV7-9
clone size: few
CDR3 protein: CASSSERGAGQPQHF
CDR3 DNA: TGTGCCAGCAGCTCCGAGAGGGGGGCAGGACAGCCCCAGCATTTT

D gene: .
CDR3 length: 13
J gene: TRBJ2-5
V gene: TRBV10-3
clone size: once
CDR3 protein: CAISESRQETQYF
CDR3 DNA: TGTGCCATCAGTGAGTCACGGCAAGAGACCCAGTACTTC

D gene: TRBD2
CDR3 length: 15
J gene: TRBJ2-7
V gene: TRBV11-3
clone size: .
CDR3 protein: CASSLVTSGSGEQYF
CDR3 DNA: TGTGCCAGCAGCTTAGTCACTAGCGGGAGTGGGGAGCAGTACTTC

D gene: TRBD2
CDR3 length: 16
J gene: TRBJ2-7
V gene: TRBV27
clone size: once
CDR3 protein: CASSGTSGPSTRKQYF
CDR3 DNA: TGTGCCAGCAGTGGGACTAGCGGGCCATCTACGCGGAAGCAGTACTTC

D gene: TRBD2
CDR3 length: 16
J gene: TRBJ2-2
V gene: TRBV28
clone size: .
CDR3 protein: CASKTPGLAGPGELFF
CDR3 DNA: TGTGCCAGCAAAACGCCGGGACTAGCGGGACCCGGGGAGCTGTTTTTT

D gene: TRBD2
CDR3 length: 13
J gene: TRBJ2-3
V gene: TRBV30
clone size: .
CDR3 protein: CAWSVGEGDTQYF
CDR3 DNA: TGTGCCTGGAGTGTAGGGGAGGGAGATACGCAGTATTTT

D gene: TRBD2
CDR3 length: 15
J gene: TRBJ2-5
V gene: TRBV7-6
clone size: .
CDR3 protein: CASSRSGPMGETQYF
CDR3 DNA: TGTGCCAGCAGCCGTAGCGGGCCCATGGGGGAGACCCAGTACTTC

D gene: .
CDR3 length: 14
J gene: TRBJ1-4
V gene: TRBV6-5
clone size: .
CDR3 protein: CASSYGQDREKLFF
CDR3 DNA: TGTGCCAGCAGTTATGGGCAGGATAGAGAAAAACTGTTTTTT

D gene: .
CDR3 length: 13
J gene: TRBJ1-1
V gene: TRBV19
clone size: .
CDR3 protein: CASSRQLFSGAFF
CDR3 DNA: TGTGCCAGTAGCAGACAGCTCTTCTCGGGGGCTTTCTTT

D gene: .
CDR3 length: 18
J gene: TRBJ1-6
V gene: TRBV27
clone size: once
CDR3 protein: CASSLTATPLYYNSPLHF
CDR3 DNA: TGTGCCAGCAGTTTGACAGCAACACCGCTATATTATAATTCACCCCTCCACTTT

D gene: TRBD1
CDR3 length: 14
J gene: TRBJ1-5
V gene: TRBV6-6
clone size: .
CDR3 protein: CASTQTGGGQPQHF
CDR3 DNA: TGTGCCAGCACCCAGACAGGGGGCGGGCAGCCCCAGCATTTT

D gene: .
CDR3 length: 13
J gene: TRBJ2-7
V gene: TRBV7-8
clone size: .
CDR3 protein: CASRNRETYEQYF
CDR3 DNA: TGTGCCAGCAGAAACAGGGAAACCTACGAGCAGTACTTC

D gene: TRBD2
CDR3 length: 12
J gene: TRBJ2-3
V gene: TRBV10-3
clone size: .
CDR3 protein: CAIRGLGDTQYF
CDR3 DNA: TGTGCCATCAGGGGACTAGGAGATACGCAGTATTTT

D gene: TRBD2
CDR3 length: 18
J gene: TRBJ2-3
V gene: TRBV19
clone size: .
CDR3 protein: CASSIPQREGGVADTQYF
CDR3 DNA: TGTGCCAGTAGTATTCCCCAGCGGGAGGGAGGAGTGGCAGATACGCAGTATTTT

D gene: TRBD2
CDR3 length: 16
J gene: TRBJ2-3
V gene: TRBV11-2
clone size: .
CDR3 protein: CASSTRSAGGMDTQYF
CDR3 DNA: TGTGCCAGCAGCACAAGGTCGGCGGGAGGGATGGATACGCAGTATTTT

D gene: TRBD2
CDR3 length: 15
J gene: TRBJ2-7
V gene: TRBV6-6
clone size: .
CDR3 protein: CASSYSGTSWDEQYF
CDR3 DNA: TGTGCCAGCAGTTACTCCGGGACTAGCTGGGACGAGCAGTACTTC

D gene: .
CDR3 length: 15
J gene: TRBJ2-2
V gene: TRBV2
clone size: .
CDR3 protein: CARSRWRDNTGELFF
CDR3 DNA: TGTGCCAGATCTAGGTGGAGGGACAACACCGGGGAGCTGTTTTTT

D gene: .
CDR3 length: 13
J gene: TRBJ2-7
V gene: TRBV11-2
clone size: .
CDR3 protein: CASSLPGSHEQYF
CDR3 DNA: TGTGCCAGCAGCTTACCAGGGTCCCACGAGCAGTACTTC

D gene: .
CDR3 length: 12
J gene: TRBJ1-5
V gene: TRBV28
clone size: .
CDR3 protein: CASGDSNQPQHF
CDR3 DNA: TGTGCCAGCGGCGATAGCAATCAGCCCCAGCATTTT

D gene: .
CDR3 length: 14
J gene: TRBJ1-1
V gene: TRBV30
clone size: .
CDR3 protein: CAWSVTAGGTEAFF
CDR3 DNA: TGTGCCTGGAGTGTTACTGCAGGTGGCACTGAAGCTTTCTTT

D gene: .
CDR3 length: 16
J gene: TRBJ1-6
V gene: TRBV7-9
clone size: .
CDR3 protein: CASSLEGGPRNSPLHF
CDR3 DNA: TGTGCCAGCAGCTTAGAAGGGGGTCCCAGGAATTCACCCCTCCACTTT

D gene: TRBD2
CDR3 length: 23
J gene: TRBJ2-1
V gene: TRBV9
clone size: .
CDR3 protein: CASSVSPVSFPLVAGDAYNEQFF
CDR3 DNA: TGTGCCAGCAGCGTATCCCCTGTATCCTTCCCTTTGGTGGCGGGAGACGCCTACAATGAGCAGTTCTTC

D gene: .
CDR3 length: 14
J gene: TRBJ1-3
V gene: TRBV7-9
clone size: few
CDR3 protein: CASSLVAPLNTIYF
CDR3 DNA: TGTGCCAGCAGCTTAGTCGCCCCGTTGAACACCATATATTTT

D gene: .
CDR3 length: 14
J gene: TRBJ2-1
V gene: TRBV2
clone size: .
CDR3 protein: CASSSGSVYNEQFF
CDR3 DNA: TGTGCCAGCAGTTCTGGATCCGTCTACAATGAGCAGTTCTTC

D gene: TRBD2
CDR3 length: 14
J gene: TRBJ2-3
V gene: TRBV7-3
clone size: .
CDR3 protein: CASSLMGGRDTQYF
CDR3 DNA: TGTGCCAGCAGCTTAATGGGCGGGAGAGATACGCAGTATTTT

D gene: .
CDR3 length: 14
J gene: TRBJ2-7
V gene: TRBV4-3
clone size: .
CDR3 protein: CASSQAGRGLEQYF
CDR3 DNA: TGCGCCAGCAGCCAAGCCGGGAGAGGGCTCGAGCAGTACTTC

D gene: TRBD2
CDR3 length: 15
J gene: TRBJ2-1
V gene: TRBV27
clone size: .
CDR3 protein: CASSDRTSGRNEQFF
CDR3 DNA: TGTGCCAGCAGTGACCGGACTAGCGGGAGGAATGAGCAGTTCTTC

D gene: .
CDR3 length: 15
J gene: TRBJ1-3
V gene: TRBV7-9
clone size: .
CDR3 protein: CASSLSSEQGNTIYF
CDR3 DNA: TGTGCCAGCAGCTTAAGTTCGGAGCAAGGAAACACCATATATTTT

D gene: TRBD2
CDR3 length: 15
J gene: TRBJ2-7
V gene: TRBV4-2
clone size: .
CDR3 protein: CASSVGLAGEGEQYF
CDR3 DNA: TGTGCCAGCAGCGTCGGACTAGCGGGAGAAGGCGAGCAGTACTTC

D gene: TRBD1
CDR3 length: 15
J gene: TRBJ2-7
V gene: TRBV5-1
clone size: .
CDR3 protein: CASRVGGNPSGEQYF
CDR3 DNA: TGCGCCAGCAGGGTAGGGGGCAACCCTTCCGGCGAGCAGTACTTC

D gene: .
CDR3 length: 16
J gene: TRBJ1-5
V gene: TRBV25-1
clone size: .
CDR3 protein: CASSELGFYSNQPQHF
CDR3 DNA: TGTGCCAGCAGTGAATTAGGTTTTTATAGCAATCAGCCCCAGCATTTT

D gene: .
CDR3 length: 14
J gene: TRBJ1-2
V gene: TRBV28
clone size: .
CDR3 protein: CATRHPGIGYGYTF
CDR3 DNA: TGTGCCACCAGGCACCCGGGGATAGGCTATGGCTACACCTTC